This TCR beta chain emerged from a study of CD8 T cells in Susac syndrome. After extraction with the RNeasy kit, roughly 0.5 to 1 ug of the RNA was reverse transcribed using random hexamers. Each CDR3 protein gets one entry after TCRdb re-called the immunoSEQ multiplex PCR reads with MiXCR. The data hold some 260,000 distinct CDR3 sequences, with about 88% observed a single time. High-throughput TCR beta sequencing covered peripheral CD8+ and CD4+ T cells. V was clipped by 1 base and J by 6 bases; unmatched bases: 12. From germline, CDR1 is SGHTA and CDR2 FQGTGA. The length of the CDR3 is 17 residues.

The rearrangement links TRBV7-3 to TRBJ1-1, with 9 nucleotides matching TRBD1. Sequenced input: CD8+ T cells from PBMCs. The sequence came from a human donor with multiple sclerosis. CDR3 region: CASSLRGGQGLMAEAFF. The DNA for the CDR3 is TGTGCCAGCAGCTTAAGAGGGGGACAGGGCCTCATGGCTGAAGCTTTCTTT.